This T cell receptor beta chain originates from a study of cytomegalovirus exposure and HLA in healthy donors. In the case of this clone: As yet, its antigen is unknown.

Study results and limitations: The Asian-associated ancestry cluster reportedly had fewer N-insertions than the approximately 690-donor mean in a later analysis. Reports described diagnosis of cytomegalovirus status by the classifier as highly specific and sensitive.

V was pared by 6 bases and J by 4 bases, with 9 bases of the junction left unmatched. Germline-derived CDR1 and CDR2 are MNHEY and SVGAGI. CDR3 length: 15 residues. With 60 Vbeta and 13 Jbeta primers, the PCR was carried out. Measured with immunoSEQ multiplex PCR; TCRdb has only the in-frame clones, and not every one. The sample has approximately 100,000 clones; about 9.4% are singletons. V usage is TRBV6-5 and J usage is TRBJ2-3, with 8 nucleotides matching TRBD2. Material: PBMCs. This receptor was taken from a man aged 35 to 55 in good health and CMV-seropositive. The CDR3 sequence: CASRGGTSLSDTQYF. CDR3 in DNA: TGTGCCAGCAGGGGGGGGACTAGTCTGTCAGATACGCAGTATTTT.